These 9 T cell receptor beta chains were sequenced from one sample in a study of shared clonotypes between healthy human individuals. Assay used: immunoSEQ multiplex PCR; TCRdb lists only in-frame clones, some missing. Counted here are 2 million to 2.5 million clones, approximately 96% occurring once; the ten biggest clones make up less than 0.15%. Source material: naive CD4+ T cells sorted from blood. The sample's subset: CD45RA+ positively selected. Receptor source: a man aged 18 to 29 in good health.

Concerning this clone: The sample contains more than one DNA sequence encoding this CDR3. J is TRBJ1-5 and V is TRBV6-5, with D possibly matching TRBD1 (5 bases). Trimming stripped 6 bases from V and 4 bases from J, with 10 bases between. Germline V CDR1 and CDR2: MNHEY, SVGAGI. The CDR3 length is 13 residues. The DNA of the CDR3 is TGTGCCAGCAGCCGGGACGGAAATCAGCCCCAGCATTTT. This gives the protein CASSRDGNQPQHF.

This chain connects TRBV7-9 to TRBJ2-3, with D possibly being TRBD2 (6 bases). Trimming took 6 bases from V and 1 from J, leaving 14 bases between them. The CDR3 sequence is 15 residues long. CDR1 is SEHNR and CDR2 is FQNEAQ in the germline V gene (reference sequence). The CDR3 DNA reads as TGTGCCAGCAGTCCAACTAGCCGCCGCACAGATACGCAGTATTTT. Residues: CASSPTSRRTDTQYF.

This rearrangement joins TRBV30 to TRBJ2-7; D is unclear. This CDR3 comprises 14 residues. V was shortened by 1 base and J by 9 bases, with 19 bases between the two germline ends. Germline loops: CDR1 GTSNPN, CDR2 SVGIG (reference sequence). The CDR3 DNA sequence: TGTGCCTGGAGTGGGAAGGGCATACAAGTAGGGCAGTACTTC. It codes for CAWSGKGIQVGQYF.

The V call is TRBV4-3, the J call TRBJ1-2, with 7 bases fitting TRBD1. The trim removed 5 bases at V and 8 bases at J, leaving 14 bases unmatched. Germline CDR1 and CDR2: LGHNA and YSLEER. The CDR3 contains 15 residues. The CDR3 DNA follows: TGCGCCAGCAGCAAAGCCACCGGGACAGAGACCGGCTACACCTTC. It yields the protein CASSKATGTETGYTF.

A single count supports this clone. J is TRBJ1-3 and V is TRBV18, with unresolved D. CDR3 length: 16 amino acids. Germline V gives CDR1 KGHSH, CDR2 LQKENI. Trimming took off 2 bases at V and 0 bases at J, with 11 bases between the two ends. The CDR3 region has the DNA TGTGCCAGCTCACCAACCGAGGCGGTCTCTGGAAACACCATATATTTT. It specifies CASSPTEAVSGNTIYF.

Notes on this clone: Other DNA sequences in the same sample also yield this CDR3. This chain connects TRBV7-2 to TRBJ2-5; unclear D gene. Germline V gene data show CDR1 as SGHTA and CDR2 as FQGNSA. V gave up 5 bases and J gave up 1 base, with 11 bases separating them. The CDR3 extends over 14 amino acids. The CDR3 loop is CASSPGRIQETQYF. The CDR3 nucleotides read TGTGCCAGCAGCCCAGGACGGATCCAAGAGACCCAGTACTTC.

The chain combines TRBV14 with TRBJ1-2; 7 bases match TRBD1. J lost 5 bases, V lost 4 bases, and 4 bases had no gene match. CDR1 is SGHDN and CDR2 is FVKESK in the germline V gene. The CDR3 contains 13 residues. The CDR3: CASSRDRLYGYTF. As DNA, the CDR3 is TGTGCCAGCAGCCGGGACAGACTTTATGGCTACACCTTC.

V is TRBV23-1 and J is TRBJ2-1; D not certain. TRBV23-1 is an open reading frame, and its role is uncertain. CDR3 length: 14 residues. The V end was cut by 4 bases, the J end by 3 bases, with 10 bases between. CDR3: CASSPRTVYNEQFF. The CDR3 nucleotides read TGCGCCAGCAGTCCCAGAACGGTCTACAATGAGCAGTTCTTC.

The genes are TRBV10-1 and TRBJ2-7; 7 nucleotides align to TRBD1. V was pared by 3 bases and J by 2 bases, with 4 bases of the junction left unmatched. This CDR3 contains 14 residues. The germline CDR1 and CDR2 sequences are WNHNN and SYGVQD (reference sequence). CDR3 in DNA: TGCGCCAGCAGTGACCCTGACAGGGCCTACGAGCAGTACTTC. Translating gives CASSDPDRAYEQYF.